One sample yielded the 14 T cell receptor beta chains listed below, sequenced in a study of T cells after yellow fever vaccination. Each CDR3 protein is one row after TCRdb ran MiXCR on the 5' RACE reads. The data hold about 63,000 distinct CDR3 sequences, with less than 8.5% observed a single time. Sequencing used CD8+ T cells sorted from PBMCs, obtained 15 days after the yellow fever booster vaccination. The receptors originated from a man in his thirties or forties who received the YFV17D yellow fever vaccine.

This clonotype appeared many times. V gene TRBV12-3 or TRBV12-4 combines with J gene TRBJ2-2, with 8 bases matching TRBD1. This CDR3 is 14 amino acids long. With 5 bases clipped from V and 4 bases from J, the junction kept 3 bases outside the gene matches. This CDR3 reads CASSPGTGTGELFF. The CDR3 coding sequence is TGTGCCAGCAGTCCAGGGACAGGCACCGGGGAGCTGTTTTTT.

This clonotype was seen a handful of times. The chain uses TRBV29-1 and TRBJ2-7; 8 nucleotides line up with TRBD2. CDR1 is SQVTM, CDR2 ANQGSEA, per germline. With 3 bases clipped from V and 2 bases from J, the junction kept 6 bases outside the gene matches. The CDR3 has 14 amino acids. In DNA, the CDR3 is TGCAGCGTTGAGCTAGCGGGTACAGCCTACGAGCAGTACTTC. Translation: CSVELAGTAYEQYF.

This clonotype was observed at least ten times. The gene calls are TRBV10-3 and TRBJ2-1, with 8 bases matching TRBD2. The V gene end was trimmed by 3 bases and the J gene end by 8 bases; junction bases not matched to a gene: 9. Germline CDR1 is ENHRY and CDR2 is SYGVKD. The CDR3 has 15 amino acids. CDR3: CAISEPSRAGDEQFF. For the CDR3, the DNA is TGTGCCATCAGTGAACCTAGCCGAGCGGGAGATGAGCAGTTCTTC.

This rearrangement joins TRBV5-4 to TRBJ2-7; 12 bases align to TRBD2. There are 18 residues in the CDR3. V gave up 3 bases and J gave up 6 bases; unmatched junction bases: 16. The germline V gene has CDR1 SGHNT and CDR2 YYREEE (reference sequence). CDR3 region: CASSSTILAGGPRGEQYF. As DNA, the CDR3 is TGTGCCAGCAGCTCGACAATACTAGCGGGAGGTCCCCGGGGCGAGCAGTACTTC.

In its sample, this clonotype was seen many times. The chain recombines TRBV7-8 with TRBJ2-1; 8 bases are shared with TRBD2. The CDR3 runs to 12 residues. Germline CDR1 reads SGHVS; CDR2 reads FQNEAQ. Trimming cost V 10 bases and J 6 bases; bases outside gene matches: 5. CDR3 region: CATSGLANEQFF. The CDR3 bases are TGTGCCACCTCAGGACTAGCCAATGAGCAGTTCTTC.

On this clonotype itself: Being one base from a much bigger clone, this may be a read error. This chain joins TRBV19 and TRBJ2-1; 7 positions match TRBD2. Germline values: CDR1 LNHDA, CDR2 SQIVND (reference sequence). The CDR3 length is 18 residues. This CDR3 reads CASSILADLLAQLDEKFF. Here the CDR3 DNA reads TGTGCCAGTAGTATCTTAGCCGATTTACTAGCGCAGTTGGATGAGAAGTTCTTC.

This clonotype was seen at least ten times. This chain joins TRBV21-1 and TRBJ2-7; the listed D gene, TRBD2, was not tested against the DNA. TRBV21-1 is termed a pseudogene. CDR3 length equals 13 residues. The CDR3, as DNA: TGTGCCACCCTGACTAGCGGGAGTTACGAGCAGTACTTC. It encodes CATLTSGSYEQYF.

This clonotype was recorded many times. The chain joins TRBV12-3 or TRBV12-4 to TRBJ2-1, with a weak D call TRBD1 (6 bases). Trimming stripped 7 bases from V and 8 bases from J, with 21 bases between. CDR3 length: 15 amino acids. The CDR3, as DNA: TGTGCCAGCAACCCAGGGGCGGGCCCTATGGATGAGCAGTTCTTC. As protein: CASNPGAGPMDEQFF.

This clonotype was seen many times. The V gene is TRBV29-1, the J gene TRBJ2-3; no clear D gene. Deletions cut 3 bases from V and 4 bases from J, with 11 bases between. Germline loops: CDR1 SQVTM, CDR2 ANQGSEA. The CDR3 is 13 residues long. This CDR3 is CSVEGPSADTQYF. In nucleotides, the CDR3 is TGCAGCGTTGAGGGCCCATCGGCAGATACGCAGTATTTT.

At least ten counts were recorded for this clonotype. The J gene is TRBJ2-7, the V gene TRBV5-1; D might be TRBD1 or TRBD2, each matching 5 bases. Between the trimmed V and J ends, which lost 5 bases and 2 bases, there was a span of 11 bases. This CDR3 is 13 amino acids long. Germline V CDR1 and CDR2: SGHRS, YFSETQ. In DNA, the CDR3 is TGCGCCAGCAGTTTTGGGACGGCCTACGAGCAGTACTTC. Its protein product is CASSFGTAYEQYF.

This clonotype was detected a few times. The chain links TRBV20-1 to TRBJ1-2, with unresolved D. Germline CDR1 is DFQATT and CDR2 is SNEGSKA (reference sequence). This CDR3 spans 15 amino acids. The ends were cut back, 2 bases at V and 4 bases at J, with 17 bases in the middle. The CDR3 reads CSARSSLSNTYGYTF. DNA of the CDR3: TGCAGTGCTAGATCCAGCCTATCGAACACCTATGGCTACACCTTC.

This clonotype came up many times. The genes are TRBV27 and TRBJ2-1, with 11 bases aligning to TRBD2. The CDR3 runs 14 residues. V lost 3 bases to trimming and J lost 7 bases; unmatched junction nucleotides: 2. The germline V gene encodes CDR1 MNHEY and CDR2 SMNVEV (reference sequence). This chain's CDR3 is CASSFTSGSNEQFF. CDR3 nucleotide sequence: TGTGCCAGCAGTTTTACTAGCGGGAGTAATGAGCAGTTCTTC.

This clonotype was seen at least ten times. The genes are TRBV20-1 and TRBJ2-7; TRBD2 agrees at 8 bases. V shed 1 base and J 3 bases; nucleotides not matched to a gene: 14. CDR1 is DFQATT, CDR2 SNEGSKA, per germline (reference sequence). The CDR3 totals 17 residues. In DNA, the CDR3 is TGCAGTGCTAGAGTGAACGCCGGGACTAGAAGCGGCTACGAGCAGTACTTC. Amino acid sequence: CSARVNAGTRSGYEQYF.

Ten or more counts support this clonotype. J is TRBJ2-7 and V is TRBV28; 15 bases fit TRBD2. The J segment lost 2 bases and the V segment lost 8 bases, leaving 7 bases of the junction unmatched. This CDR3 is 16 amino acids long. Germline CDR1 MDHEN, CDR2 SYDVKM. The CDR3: CASLGLAGGSTYEQYF. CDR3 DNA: TGTGCCAGCCTGGGACTAGCGGGGGGCAGTACCTACGAGCAGTACTTC.